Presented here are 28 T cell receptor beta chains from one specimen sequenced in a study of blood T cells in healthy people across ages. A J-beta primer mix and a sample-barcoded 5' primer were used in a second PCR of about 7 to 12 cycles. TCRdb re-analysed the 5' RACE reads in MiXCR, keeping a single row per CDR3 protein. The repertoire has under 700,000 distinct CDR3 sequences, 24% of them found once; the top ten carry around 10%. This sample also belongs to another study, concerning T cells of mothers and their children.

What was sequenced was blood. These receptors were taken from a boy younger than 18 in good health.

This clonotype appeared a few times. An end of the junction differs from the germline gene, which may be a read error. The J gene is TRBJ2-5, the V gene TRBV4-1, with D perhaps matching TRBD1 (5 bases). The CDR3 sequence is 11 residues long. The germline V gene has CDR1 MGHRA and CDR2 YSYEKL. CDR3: CASSHDSDTTF. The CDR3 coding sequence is TGCGCCAGCAGCCACGACAGCGATACCACCTTC.

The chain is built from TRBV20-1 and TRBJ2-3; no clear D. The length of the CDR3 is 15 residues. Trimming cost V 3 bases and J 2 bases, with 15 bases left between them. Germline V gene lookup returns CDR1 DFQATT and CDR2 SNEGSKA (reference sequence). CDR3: CSARVGQVNTDTQYF. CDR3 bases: TGCAGTGCTAGGGTCGGGCAGGTCAACACAGATACGCAGTATTTT.

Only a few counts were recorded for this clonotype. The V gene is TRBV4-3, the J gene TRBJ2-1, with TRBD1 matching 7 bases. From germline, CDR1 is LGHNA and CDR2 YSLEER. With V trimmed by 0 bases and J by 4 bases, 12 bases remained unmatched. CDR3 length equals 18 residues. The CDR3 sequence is CASSQDLFDRDVYNEQFF. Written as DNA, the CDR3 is TGCGCCAGCAGCCAAGACCTATTCGACAGGGACGTGTACAATGAGCAGTTCTTC.

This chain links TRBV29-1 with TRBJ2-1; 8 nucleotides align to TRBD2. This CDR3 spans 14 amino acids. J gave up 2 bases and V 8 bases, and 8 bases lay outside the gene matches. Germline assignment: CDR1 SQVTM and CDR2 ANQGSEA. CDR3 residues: CSTNSGTPYNEQFF. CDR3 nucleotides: TGCAGCACCAATAGCGGGACGCCCTACAATGAGCAGTTCTTC.

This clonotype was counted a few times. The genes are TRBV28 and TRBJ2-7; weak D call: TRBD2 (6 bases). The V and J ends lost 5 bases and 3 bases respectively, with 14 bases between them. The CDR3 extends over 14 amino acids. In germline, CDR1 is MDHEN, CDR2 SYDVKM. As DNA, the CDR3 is TGTGCCAGCAGTCGTGGCGGGATGATCTACGAGCAGTACTTC. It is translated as CASSRGGMIYEQYF. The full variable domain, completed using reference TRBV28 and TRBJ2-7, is DVKVTQSSRYLVKRTGEKVFLECVQDMDHENMFWYRQDPGLGLRLIYFSYDVKMKEKGDIPEGYSVSREKKERFSLILESASTNQTSMYLCASSRGGMIYEQYFGPGTRLTVT.

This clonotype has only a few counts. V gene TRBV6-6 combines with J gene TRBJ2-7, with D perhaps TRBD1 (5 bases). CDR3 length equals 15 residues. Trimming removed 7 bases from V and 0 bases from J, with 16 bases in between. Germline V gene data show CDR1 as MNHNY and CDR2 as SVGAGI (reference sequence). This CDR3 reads CASIWGSQSSYEQYF. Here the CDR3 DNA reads TGTGCCAGCATCTGGGGCAGCCAGAGCTCCTACGAGCAGTACTTC.

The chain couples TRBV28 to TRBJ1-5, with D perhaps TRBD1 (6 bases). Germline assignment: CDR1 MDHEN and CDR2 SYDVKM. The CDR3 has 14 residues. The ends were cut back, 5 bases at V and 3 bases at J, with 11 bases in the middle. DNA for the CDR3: TGTGCCAGCAGTCTCCACAGGGACAATCAGCCCCAGCATTTT. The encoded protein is CASSLHRDNQPQHF.

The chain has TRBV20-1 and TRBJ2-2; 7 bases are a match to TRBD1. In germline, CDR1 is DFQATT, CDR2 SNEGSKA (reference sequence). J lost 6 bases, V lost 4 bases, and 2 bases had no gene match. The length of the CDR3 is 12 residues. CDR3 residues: CSATQGAGELFF. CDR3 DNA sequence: TGCAGTGCTACCCAGGGGGCCGGGGAGCTGTTTTTT.

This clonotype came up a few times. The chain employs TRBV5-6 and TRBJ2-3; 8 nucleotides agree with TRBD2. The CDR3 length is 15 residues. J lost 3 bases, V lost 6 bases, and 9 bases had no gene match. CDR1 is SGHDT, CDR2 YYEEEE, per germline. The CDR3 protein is CASTLRTGGTDTQYF. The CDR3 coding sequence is TGTGCCAGCACCCTTCGGACGGGGGGGACAGATACGCAGTATTTT.

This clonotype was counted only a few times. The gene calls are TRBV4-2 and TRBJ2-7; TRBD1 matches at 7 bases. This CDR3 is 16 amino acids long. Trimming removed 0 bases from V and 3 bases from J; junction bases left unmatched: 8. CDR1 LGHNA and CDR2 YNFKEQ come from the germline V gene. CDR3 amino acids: CASSQERTGRLYEQYF. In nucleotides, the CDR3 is TGTGCCAGCAGCCAAGAGAGGACAGGACGCCTCTACGAGCAGTACTTC.

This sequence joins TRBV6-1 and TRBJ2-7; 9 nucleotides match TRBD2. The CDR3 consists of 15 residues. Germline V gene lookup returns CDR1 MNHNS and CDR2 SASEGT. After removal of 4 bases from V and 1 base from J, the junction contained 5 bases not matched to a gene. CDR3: CASSGGTSFSYEQYF. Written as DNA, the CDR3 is TGTGCCAGCAGTGGCGGGACTAGCTTTTCCTACGAGCAGTACTTC.

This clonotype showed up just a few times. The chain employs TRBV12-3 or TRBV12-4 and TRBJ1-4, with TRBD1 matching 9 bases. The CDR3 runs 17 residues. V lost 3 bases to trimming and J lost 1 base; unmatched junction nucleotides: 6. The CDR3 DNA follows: TGTGCCAGCAGTTTGACAGGGGGGGTCCTAACTAATGAAAAACTGTTTTTT. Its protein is CASSLTGGVLTNEKLFF.

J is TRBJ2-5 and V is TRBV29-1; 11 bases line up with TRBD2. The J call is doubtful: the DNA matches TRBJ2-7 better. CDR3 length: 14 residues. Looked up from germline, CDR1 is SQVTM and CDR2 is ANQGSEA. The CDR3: CSASSGLAAYEQYF. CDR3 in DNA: TGCAGCGCAAGCTCGGGACTAGCGGCATACGAGCAGTACTTC.

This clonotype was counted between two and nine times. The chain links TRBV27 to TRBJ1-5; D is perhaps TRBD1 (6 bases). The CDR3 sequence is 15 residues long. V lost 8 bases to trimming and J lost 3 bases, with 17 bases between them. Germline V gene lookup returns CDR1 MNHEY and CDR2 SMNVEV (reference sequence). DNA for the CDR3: TGTGCCAGCGCCTCAAACGGGGGGCACAATCAGCCCCAGCATTTT. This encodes CASASNGGHNQPQHF.

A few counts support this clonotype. CDR3 residues: CASSDRDPYYNEQFF. In DNA, the CDR3 is TGTGCCAGCAGTGACAGGGACCCTTATTACAATGAGCAGTTCTTC. V gene TRBV12-3 or TRBV12-4 combines with J gene TRBJ2-1; 7 bases are shared with TRBD1. The CDR3 is 15 residues long. The V gene end was trimmed by 5 bases and the J gene end by 4 bases; junction bases not matched to a gene: 8.

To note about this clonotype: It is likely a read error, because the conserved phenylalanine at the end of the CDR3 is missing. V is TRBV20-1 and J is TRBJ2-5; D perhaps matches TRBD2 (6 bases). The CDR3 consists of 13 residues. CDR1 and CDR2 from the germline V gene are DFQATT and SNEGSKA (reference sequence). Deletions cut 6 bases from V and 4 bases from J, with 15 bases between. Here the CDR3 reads CSAPLAWGETQYL. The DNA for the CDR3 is TGCAGTGCGCCTCTAGCGTGGGGAGAGACCCAGTACCTC.

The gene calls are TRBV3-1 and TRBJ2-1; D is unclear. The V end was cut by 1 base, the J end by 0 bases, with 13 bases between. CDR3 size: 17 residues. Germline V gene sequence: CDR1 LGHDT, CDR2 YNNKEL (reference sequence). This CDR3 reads CASSQVRQNHSYNEQFF. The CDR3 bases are TGTGCCAGCAGCCAAGTGAGGCAGAACCACTCCTACAATGAGCAGTTCTTC.

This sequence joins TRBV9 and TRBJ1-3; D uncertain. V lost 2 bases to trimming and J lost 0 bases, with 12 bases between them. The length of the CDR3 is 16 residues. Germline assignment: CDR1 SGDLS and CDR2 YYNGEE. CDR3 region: CASSVGQVNSGNTIYF. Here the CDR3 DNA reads TGTGCCAGCAGCGTCGGCCAGGTCAACTCTGGAAACACCATATATTTT.

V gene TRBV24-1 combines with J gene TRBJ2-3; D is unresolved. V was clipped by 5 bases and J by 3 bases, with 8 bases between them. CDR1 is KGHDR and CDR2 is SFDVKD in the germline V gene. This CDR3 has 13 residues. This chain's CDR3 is CATSALGTDTQYF. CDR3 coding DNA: TGTGCCACCAGTGCTCTCGGAACAGATACGCAGTATTTT.

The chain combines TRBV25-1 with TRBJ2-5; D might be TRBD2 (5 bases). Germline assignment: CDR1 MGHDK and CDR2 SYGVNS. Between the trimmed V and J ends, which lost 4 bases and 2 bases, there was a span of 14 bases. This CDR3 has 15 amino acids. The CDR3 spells CASSVDGGPQETQYF. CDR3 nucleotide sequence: TGTGCCAGCAGTGTGGACGGAGGTCCGCAAGAGACCCAGTACTTC.

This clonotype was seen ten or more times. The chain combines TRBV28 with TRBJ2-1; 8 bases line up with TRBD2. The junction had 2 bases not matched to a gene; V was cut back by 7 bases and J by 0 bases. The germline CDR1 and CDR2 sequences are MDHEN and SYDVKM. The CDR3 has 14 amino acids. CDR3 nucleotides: TGTGCCAGCAAGGCGGGGGGCTCCTACAATGAGCAGTTCTTC. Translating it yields CASKAGGSYNEQFF.

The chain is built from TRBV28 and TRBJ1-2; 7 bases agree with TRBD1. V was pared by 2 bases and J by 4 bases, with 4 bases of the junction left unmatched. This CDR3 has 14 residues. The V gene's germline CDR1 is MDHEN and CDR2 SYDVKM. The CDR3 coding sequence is TGTGCCAGCAGTTTAGGGGACAGCTTCTATGGCTACACCTTC. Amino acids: CASSLGDSFYGYTF.

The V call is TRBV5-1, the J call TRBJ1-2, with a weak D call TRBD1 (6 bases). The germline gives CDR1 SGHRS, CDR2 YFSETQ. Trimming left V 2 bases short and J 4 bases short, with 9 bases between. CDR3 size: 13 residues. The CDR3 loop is CASSLQGTYGYTF. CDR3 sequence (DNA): TGCGCCAGCAGCTTACAGGGCACCTATGGCTACACCTTC.

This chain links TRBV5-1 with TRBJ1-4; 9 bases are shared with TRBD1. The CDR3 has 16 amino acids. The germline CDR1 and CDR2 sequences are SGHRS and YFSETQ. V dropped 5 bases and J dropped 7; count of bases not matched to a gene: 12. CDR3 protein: CASSFFTGGASEKLFF. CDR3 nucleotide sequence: TGCGCCAGCAGTTTTTTTACAGGGGGCGCCAGTGAAAAACTGTTTTTT.

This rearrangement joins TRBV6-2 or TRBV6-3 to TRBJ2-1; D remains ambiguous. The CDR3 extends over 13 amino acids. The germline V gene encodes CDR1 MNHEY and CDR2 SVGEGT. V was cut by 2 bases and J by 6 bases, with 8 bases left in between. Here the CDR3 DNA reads TGTGCCAGCAGTTACAACTACCCCAATGAGCAGTTCTTC. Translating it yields CASSYNYPNEQFF.

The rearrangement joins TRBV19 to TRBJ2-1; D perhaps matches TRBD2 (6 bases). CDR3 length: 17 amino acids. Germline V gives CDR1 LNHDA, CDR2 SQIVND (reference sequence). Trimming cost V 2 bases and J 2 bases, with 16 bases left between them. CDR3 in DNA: TGTGCCAGTAGTATATATATGGGGGGAGAGACCTACAATGAGCAGTTCTTC. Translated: CASSIYMGGETYNEQFF.

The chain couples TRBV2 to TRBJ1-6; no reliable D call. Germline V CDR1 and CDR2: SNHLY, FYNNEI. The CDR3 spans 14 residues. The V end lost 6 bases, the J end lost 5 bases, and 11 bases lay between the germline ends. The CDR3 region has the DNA TGTGCCAGCAGGGGTACTGCGGATAATTCACCCCTCCACTTT. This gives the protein CASRGTADNSPLHF.

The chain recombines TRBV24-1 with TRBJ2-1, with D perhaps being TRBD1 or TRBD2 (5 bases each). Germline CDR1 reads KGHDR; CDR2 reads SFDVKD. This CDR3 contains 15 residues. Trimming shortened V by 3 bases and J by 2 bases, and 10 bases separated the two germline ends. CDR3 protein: CATSDGGPAYNEQFF. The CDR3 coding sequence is TGTGCCACCAGTGATGGGGGACCGGCCTACAATGAGCAGTTCTTC.